This TCR beta chain emerged from a study of T cell repertoires in cytomegalovirus infection. TCRdb ran MiXCR on the reads and lists one entry per CDR3 protein. The top ten clones hold more than 13% of a sample with approximately 1,000,000 distinct CDR3 sequences, approximately 31% of them seen once. The CDR3 is 16 amino acids. Germline values: CDR1 SGHDT, CDR2 YYEEEE. Trimming at V came to 3 bases and at J to 6 bases, leaving 11 bases not matched to a gene. This clonotype was seen a handful of times. Its antigen is still unknown. This TCR came from a human donor in good health (CMV status not recorded). Some clones in this sample may be carry-over from other donors' samples. This chain uses TRBV5-6 with TRBJ2-3, with 9 bases matching TRBD1. The sequenced sample was cultured CD8+ T cells from PBMCs, obtained from culture after CMV antigen stimulation. DNA of the CDR3: TGTGCCAGCAGCTCGAGGGACAGGGAGGCGTCGGATACGCAGTATTTT. Translating gives CASSSRDREASDTQYF.